This T cell receptor (beta chain) was observed in a study of cytomegalovirus exposure and HLA in healthy donors. Whole-study results and caveats: Later analysis identified a missense DCLRE1C variant that was linked to TCR beta V- and J-gene trimming. What a later analysis showed was that several of the most significant clusters appeared linked to common viral pathogens.

The CDR3 extends over 11 amino acids. Losses at the gene ends were 8 bases for V and 8 bases for J; bases not matched to a gene: 2. Germline CDR1 reads MRHNA; CDR2 reads SNTAGT. Each donor was healthy, and each was a bone marrow donor. The PCR was carried out with 60 Vbeta primers and 13 Jbeta primers. The assay was immunoSEQ multiplex PCR, and TCRdb's table has in-frame clones only and misses some. The table has about 150,000 clones, 70% to 80% seen once. Notes on this clone: Its target is not known.

This chain joins TRBV6-4 and TRBJ2-1, with TRBD1 identical over 8 bases. The sample taken for sequencing was PBMCs. This clonotype was sampled from a man younger than 40 in good health and CMV-seropositive. CDR3 coding DNA: TGTGCCAGCGGGACAGGTTATGAGCAGTTCTTC. Translating gives CASGTGYEQFF.